One and the same sample provided the 20 T cell receptor beta chains below, sequenced in a study of Ad26.COV2.S vaccination and SARS-CoV-2 variants. Sequenced by immunoSEQ multiplex PCR; TCRdb stores in-frame clones only, minus some. The table has about 440,000 clones, less than 95% seen once; the top ten hold less than 4.5%. Specified treatment: 19 received Ad26.COV2.S at low or high dose, single or two shots; roughly five received placebo; per-sample allocation not given. Day 63 after the first vaccine or placebo injection was the time point for sampling. The material was peripheral blood, obtained in a trial of Ad26.COV2.S vaccine versus placebo. The receptors were gathered from a person between 18 and 65 years old who received the Ad26.COV2.S COVID-19 vaccine or a placebo.

This clone was recorded once. For the CDR3, the DNA is TGTGCCAGCAGCTTAGCGCAAAGCACAGATACGCAGTATTTT. Translated, it gives CASSLAQSTDTQYF. The gene calls are TRBV7-3 and TRBJ2-3; D is ambiguous. Deletions cut 2 bases from V and 0 bases from J, with 6 bases between. Germline assignment: CDR1 SGHTA and CDR2 FQGTGA. The CDR3 loop spans 14 amino acids.

A single count supports this clone. The V call is TRBV29-1, the J call TRBJ2-6; unclear D gene. The CDR3 covers 15 residues. Trimming removed 4 bases at V and 0 bases at J, with 10 bases between. CDR1 is SQVTM and CDR2 is ANQGSEA in the germline V gene. As DNA, the CDR3 is TGCAGCGTTGCCGTGGGCCACTCTGGGGCCAACGTCCTGACTTTC. Translation: CSVAVGHSGANVLTF. The full variable domain, completed using reference TRBV29-1 and TRBJ2-6, is SAVISQKPSRDICQRGTSLTIQCQVDSQVTMMFWYRQQPGQSLTLIATANQGSEATYESGFVIDKFPISRPNLTFSTLTVSNMSPEDSSIYLCSVAVGHSGANVLTFGAGSRLTVL.

The chain uses TRBV4-1 and TRBJ2-2, with D tentatively TRBD2 (6 bases). V was clipped by 1 base and J by 5 bases, with 23 bases between them. Germline assignment: CDR1 MGHRA and CDR2 YSYEKL. This CDR3 has 19 amino acids. The CDR3 protein is CASSQGTGSASGGTGELFF. The CDR3, as DNA: TGCGCCAGCAGCCAAGGTACGGGTTCAGCAAGCGGAGGGACCGGGGAGCTGTTTTTT.

In its sample, this clone was seen a few times. The chain employs TRBV5-1 and TRBJ1-2, with 7 bases fitting TRBD1. The length of the CDR3 is 12 residues. V gave up 2 bases and J gave up 7 bases; unmatched junction bases: 2. Germline values: CDR1 SGHRS, CDR2 YFSETQ. CDR3 residues: CASSFDRAGYTF. CDR3 sequence (DNA): TGCGCCAGCAGCTTCGACAGGGCTGGCTACACCTTC.

This chain joins TRBV9 and TRBJ1-1; D is ambiguous. Germline CDR1 is SGDLS and CDR2 is YYNGEE. There are 14 residues in the CDR3. The V end lost 0 bases, the J end lost 7 bases, and 13 bases lay between the germline ends. CDR3 sequence: CASSVGTPGIEAFF. Written as DNA, the CDR3 is TGTGCCAGCAGCGTAGGAACACCCGGCATTGAAGCTTTCTTT.

This sequence joins TRBV27 and TRBJ2-3; possible D gene TRBD2, 6 bases. This CDR3 is built from 15 residues. V lost 2 bases and J 2 bases, leaving 11 bases between the germline ends. Germline V CDR1 and CDR2: MNHEY, SMNVEV (reference sequence). Here the CDR3 reads CASSLNGSPTDTQYF. The CDR3 bases are TGTGCCAGCAGTTTAAACGGGAGCCCCACAGATACGCAGTATTTT.

This clone showed up just once. The chain has TRBV5-1 and TRBJ1-1; 8 bases line up with TRBD1. With 4 bases clipped from V and 4 bases from J, the junction kept 9 bases outside the gene matches. In germline, CDR1 is SGHRS, CDR2 YFSETQ. The CDR3 is 15 amino acids. CDR3 protein: CASSGGQGIVTEAFF. CDR3 coding DNA: TGCGCCAGCAGCGGAGGACAGGGAATCGTCACTGAAGCTTTCTTT.

The rearrangement uses TRBV6-5 and TRBJ2-5; 8 positions match TRBD2. This CDR3 comprises 16 residues. The V and J ends lost 2 bases and 0 bases, in that order; junction bases with no gene match: 5. In germline, CDR1 is MNHEY, CDR2 SVGAGI. As DNA, the CDR3 is TGTGCCAGCAGTTACGAGACTAGCGCGTACCAAGAGACCCAGTACTTC. It codes for CASSYETSAYQETQYF.

J is TRBJ1-4 and V is TRBV3-1 (or the pseudogene TRBV3-2); D uncertain. Looked up from germline, CDR1 is LGHDT and CDR2 is YNNKEL (reference sequence). Trimming pared 1 base from V and 7 bases from J, leaving 4 bases between. The CDR3 has 12 residues. CDR3 sequence reads: CASSQAGEKLFF. For the CDR3, the DNA is TGTGCCAGCAGCCAAGCTGGTGAAAAACTGTTTTTT.

This clone was seen once. CDR3 sequence reads: CASSWGGGNQPQHF. The CDR3 bases are TGTGCCAGCAGTTGGGGAGGCGGCAATCAGCCCCAGCATTTT. This rearrangement joins TRBV27 to TRBJ1-5; no clear D gene. V dropped 4 bases and J dropped 2 bases, with 9 bases sitting between them. Germline V CDR1 and CDR2: MNHEY, SMNVEV (reference sequence). The CDR3 totals 14 residues.

This sequence joins TRBV30 and TRBJ1-2; 7 bases match TRBD1. Germline V lookup: CDR1 GTSNPN, CDR2 SVGIG (reference sequence). The CDR3 loop spans 16 amino acids. V was clipped by 0 bases and J by 3 bases; unmatched bases: 10. The CDR3 bases are TGTGCCTGGAGTGTAGGCAGGGGGTCGGCTCACTATGGCTACACCTTC. Its translation is CAWSVGRGSAHYGYTF.

This chain joins TRBV19 and TRBJ2-5, with a tentative D call TRBD1 (5 bases). Between the trimmed V and J ends, which lost 5 bases and 5 bases, there was a span of 12 bases. The germline V gene encodes CDR1 LNHDA and CDR2 SQIVND (reference sequence). The CDR3 covers 13 residues. CDR3: CASSQQDSETQYF. The CDR3 bases are TGTGCCAGTAGTCAACAGGATTCGGAGACCCAGTACTTC.

This clone was seen just once. The chain is built from TRBV5-1 and TRBJ2-1; TRBD2 matches 10 bases. V shed 4 bases and J 4 bases; nucleotides not matched to a gene: 5. The CDR3 runs to 15 residues. CDR1 SGHRS and CDR2 YFSETQ come from the germline V gene. CDR3 sequence: CASSPTSGSYNEQFF. The CDR3 DNA is TGCGCCAGCAGCCCGACTAGCGGGTCTTACAATGAGCAGTTCTTC. Using reference TRBV5-1 and TRBJ2-1 for the parts outside the CDR3, the full variable domain is KAGVTQTPRYLIKTRGQQVTLSCSPISGHRSVSWYQQTPGQGLQFLFEYFSETQRNKGNFPGRFSGRQFSNSRSEMNVSTLELGDSALYLCASSPTSGSYNEQFFGPGTRLTVL.

This sequence joins TRBV15 and TRBJ2-1, with D perhaps matching TRBD2 (6 bases). CDR3 length: 17 amino acids. Trimming stripped 0 bases from V and 5 bases from J, with 17 bases between. Germline V gives CDR1 LNHNV, CDR2 YYDKDF (reference sequence). As DNA, the CDR3 is TGTGCCACCAGCAGAGATCAGGCTAGCGCCACAAACAATGAGCAGTTCTTC. Translated, it gives CATSRDQASATNNEQFF.

The chain has TRBV27 and TRBJ2-2; the D gene could be TRBD1 or TRBD2 (6 bases each). CDR3 length equals 13 residues. Trimming took 7 bases from V and 9 from J, leaving 15 bases between them. Per the germline V gene, CDR1 is MNHEY and CDR2 is SMNVEV (reference sequence). The CDR3 loop reads CASTGGHGRELFF. The CDR3 bases are TGTGCCAGCACCGGGGGACACGGCCGGGAGCTGTTTTTT.

The rearrangement uses TRBV6-2 or TRBV6-3 and TRBJ1-1; D is undetermined. The germline V gene encodes CDR1 MNHEY and CDR2 SVGEGT. This CDR3 is 13 amino acids long. With 2 bases removed from V and 9 bases from J, the gap between germline ends came to 13 bases. The CDR3 sequence: CASSYKHNGKAFF. As DNA, the CDR3 is TGTGCCAGCAGTTACAAGCATAACGGGAAAGCTTTCTTT.

To note about this clone: The junction departs from germline at one end; a sequencing error may be responsible. The chain recombines TRBV4-3 with TRBJ2-2; 15 bases line up with TRBD2. Germline CDR1 and CDR2: LGHNA and YSLEER. This CDR3 spans 18 amino acids. Written as DNA, the CDR3 is TGCACCAGCAGCCAAGAATGGACTAGCGGGAGGGGGGCCGGGGAGCTGTTTTTT. Its protein is CTSSQEWTSGRGAGELFF.

V is TRBV9 and J is TRBJ1-1; D is uncertain. Germline lookup yields CDR1 SGDLS and CDR2 YYNGEE. The V end lost 4 bases, the J end lost 6 bases, and 22 bases lay between the germline ends. This CDR3 comprises 16 residues. The CDR3, as DNA: TGTGCCAGCAGCCCCGGGGTCCGATGGGAGGAGTCTGAAGCTTTCTTT. This encodes CASSPGVRWEESEAFF. The full variable domain, completed using reference TRBV9 and TRBJ1-1, is DSGVTQTPKHLITATGQRVTLRCSPRSGDLSVYWYQQSLDQGLQFLIQYYNGEERAKGNILERFSAQQFPDLHSELNLSSLELGDSALYFCASSPGVRWEESEAFFGQGTRLTVV.

The rearrangement joins TRBV27 to TRBJ2-5, with a tentative D call TRBD1 (6 bases). The germline gives CDR1 MNHEY, CDR2 SMNVEV (reference sequence). This CDR3 is 13 amino acids long. Trimming removed 6 bases from V and 6 bases from J, with 14 bases in between. The CDR3 bases are TGTGCCAGCAGCCGCGGACAGACAAAGACCCAGTACTTC. Translated, it gives CASSRGQTKTQYF.

Only one count was recorded for this clone. This chain uses TRBV11-2 with TRBJ2-1; 13 bases are shared with TRBD2. Germline trimming cut 2 bases from V and 6 bases from J; bases unmatched to any gene: 4. The CDR3 loop spans 16 amino acids. Germline V gene data show CDR1 as SGHAT and CDR2 as FQNNGV. CDR3 sequence: CASSLSGLAGVNEQFF. The CDR3 DNA sequence: TGTGCCAGCAGCTTATCAGGACTAGCGGGAGTCAATGAGCAGTTCTTC. The full variable domain, completed using reference TRBV11-2 and TRBJ2-1, is EAGVAQSPRYKIIEKRQSVAFWCNPISGHATLYWYQQILGQGPKLLIQFQNNGVVDDSQLPKDRFSAERLKGVDSTLKIQPAKLEDSAVYLCASSLSGLAGVNEQFFGPGTRLTVL.